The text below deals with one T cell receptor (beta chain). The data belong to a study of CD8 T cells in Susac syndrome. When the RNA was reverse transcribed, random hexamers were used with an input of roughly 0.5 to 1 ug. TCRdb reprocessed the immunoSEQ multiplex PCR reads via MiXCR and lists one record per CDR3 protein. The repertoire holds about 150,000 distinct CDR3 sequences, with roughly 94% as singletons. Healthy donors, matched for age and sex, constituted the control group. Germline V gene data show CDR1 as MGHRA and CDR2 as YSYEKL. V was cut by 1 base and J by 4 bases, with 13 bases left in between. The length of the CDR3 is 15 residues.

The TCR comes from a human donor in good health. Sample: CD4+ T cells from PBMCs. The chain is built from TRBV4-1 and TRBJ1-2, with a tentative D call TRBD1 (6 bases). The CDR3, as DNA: TGCGCCAGCAGCCAAGTGAGGCAGGGGAGCTATGGCTACACCTTC. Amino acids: CASSQVRQGSYGYTF.